One sample yielded the 24 T cell receptor beta chains listed below, sequenced in a study of tumor-infiltrating lymphocytes in primary liver carcinoma. Total RNA amounting to roughly 480 ng was the source from which TCR beta cDNA was made with a constant-region primer. Nested multiplex PCR, run for three rounds with slightly modified ARM-PCR, yielded TCR beta libraries. Amplification in the first two PCR rounds was performed using TRBV1-TRBV30 forward primers and a C-beta reverse primer for roughly 10 cycles each. MiXCR, run by TCRdb on the multiplex PCR reads, gives a single entry per CDR3 protein. The sample has hundreds of thousands of distinct CDR3 sequences, around three fifths seen once. Blood RNA originated from unsorted whole blood, with germline DNA additionally extracted. Sequencing was done on a sample of peripheral blood. These receptors all come from a man aged 35-49 years with primary liver carcinoma and hepatitis B virus infection.

Note on this clonotype: One junction end does not reproduce the germline sequence, and a read error may be involved. The gene calls are TRBV11-2 and TRBJ2-1; D not resolved. Per germline, CDR1 SGHAT and CDR2 FQNNGV. The CDR3 covers 12 residues. The CDR3 is CASSIAYNEQFF. The CDR3 DNA is TGTGCAAGCAGCATAGCTTACAATGAGCAGTTCTTC.

This chain links TRBV10-3 with TRBJ1-2; 10 bases align to TRBD1. Germline assignment: CDR1 ENHRY and CDR2 SYGVKD. The V gene end was trimmed by 11 bases and the J gene end by 4 bases; junction bases not matched to a gene: 13. The CDR3 sequence is 15 residues long. Written as DNA, the CDR3 is TGTGCCGTCACCGAGGGACAGGGGACCATCTATGGCTACACCTTC. This encodes CAVTEGQGTIYGYTF.

There are a few counts of this clonotype. The gene calls are TRBV5-1 and TRBJ2-7, with TRBD2 matching 12 bases. The CDR3 is 15 amino acids. Trimming removed 4 bases from V and 2 bases from J; junction bases left unmatched: 4. Germline lookup yields CDR1 SGHRS and CDR2 YFSETQ. The CDR3 DNA sequence: TGCGCCAGCAGCGAGGGACTAGCGGGTACCTACGAGCAGTACTTC. This translates into CASSEGLAGTYEQYF.

Regarding this clonotype: Since no conserved phenylalanine or tryptophan closes the CDR3, a read error is the likely cause. Because the CDR3's place on the DNA is in doubt, the DNA is left out and the CDR3 is given as listed by TCRdb. J is TRBJ2-7 and V is TRBV11-2; the table calls TRBD1, which could not be checked here. The CDR3 totals 12 residues, both ends included. Germline CDR1 reads SGHAT; CDR2 reads FQNNGV. The CDR3 sequence: CASSPGGYEQHL.

With regard to this clonotype: One end of the junction does not line up with germline, which may come from a read error. This chain connects TRBV4-3 to TRBJ2-2; D perhaps matches TRBD1 (5 bases). CDR3 length: 16 amino acids. Germline CDR1 is LGHNA and CDR2 is YSLEER. CDR3 sequence reads: CPSSQEGVANTGELFF. The DNA for the CDR3 is TGCCCCAGCAGTCAAGAAGGGGTAGCGAACACCGGGGAGCTGTTTTTT.

Turning to this clonotype: Possible read error: a much larger clone is one base away. This chain links TRBV5-4 with TRBJ1-1; D remains unclear. The CDR3 runs to 14 residues. Germline loops: CDR1 SGHNT, CDR2 YYREEE (reference sequence). The CDR3 here is CANSFPGVNTEAFF. DNA for the CDR3: TGTGCCAACAGCTTTCCCGGGGTGAACACTGAAGCTTTCTTT.

Regarding this clonotype: Compared with germline, one end of the junction differs, possibly owing to a read error. The chain carries TRBV12-3 or TRBV12-4 and TRBJ1-6; D uncertain. The CDR3 contains 12 residues. The CDR3 loop reads CACTLGDSPLHF. The CDR3 bases are TGCGCCTGCACCCTCGGGGATTCACCCCTCCACTTT.

Of note for this clonotype: This may stem from a read error, because a much larger clone lies one nucleotide away. The chain couples TRBV6-5 to TRBJ2-2; D unclear. CDR1 and CDR2 from the germline V gene are MNHEY and SVGAGI. Trimming took off 3 bases at V and 1 base at J, with 15 bases between the two ends. The CDR3 runs to 17 residues. The CDR3 bases are TGTGCCAGCAGTTATTCTGTTGGGTCGGTGAACACCGGGGAGCTGTTTTTT. Its translation: CASSYSVGSVNTGELFF.

Concerning this clonotype: Possible read error: a much larger clone is one base away. The chain uses TRBV6-2 or TRBV6-3 and TRBJ2-7; D is undetermined. Germline values: CDR1 MNHEY, CDR2 SVGEGT. The CDR3 covers 14 residues. V was pared by 4 bases and J by 3 bases, with 13 bases between. In DNA form, the CDR3 reads TGTGCCAGCAGTTCTCCTGGCGGAAGCTACGAGCAGTACTTC. Translating it yields CASSSPGGSYEQYF.

In the case of this clonotype: The junction departs from the called germline gene at one end, perhaps through a read error. The rearrangement joins TRBV11-1 to TRBJ2-7; D might be TRBD1 or TRBD2, each matching 5 bases. This CDR3 is built from 15 residues. The germline gives CDR1 SGHAT, CDR2 FQDESV (reference sequence). The CDR3 sequence is CTSSWSGGSSYEQYF. The CDR3 DNA follows: TGTACCAGCAGCTGGAGTGGGGGATCGTCCTACGAGCAGTACTTC.

The V call is TRBV7-9, the J call TRBJ2-2; D not resolved. Trimming took off 5 bases at V and 0 bases at J, with 10 bases between the two ends. This CDR3 is built from 15 residues. Germline CDR1 is SEHNR and CDR2 is FQNEAQ (reference sequence). The CDR3 DNA is TGTGCCAGCAGCACGAGGACGGCGAACACCGGGGAGCTGTTTTTT. It specifies CASSTRTANTGELFF.

This clonotype has ten or more counts. The chain joins TRBV5-4 to TRBJ2-1, with TRBD2 identical over 11 bases. The CDR3 runs 17 residues. V shed 3 bases, J shed 7 bases, and the junction held 12 bases outside the gene matches. Germline V gives CDR1 SGHNT, CDR2 YYREEE (reference sequence). CDR3 amino acids: CASSWGGLTSGTNEQFF. CDR3 DNA: TGTGCCAGCAGCTGGGGGGGATTGACTAGCGGGACGAATGAGCAGTTCTTC. Supplemented by reference TRBV5-4 and TRBJ2-1, the full variable domain reads ETGVTQSPTHLIKTRGQQVTLRCSSQSGHNTVSWYQQALGQGPQFIFQYYREEENGRGNFPPRFSGLQFPNYSSELNVNALELDDSALYLCASSWGGLTSGTNEQFFGPGTRLTVL.

With regard to this clonotype: Just one base apart from a much larger clone, this may be a read error. V and J are TRBV29-1 and TRBJ2-2; TRBD2 is a possible D gene (5 bases). In germline, CDR1 is SQVTM, CDR2 ANQGSEA. The CDR3 contains 15 residues. Trimming left V 6 bases short and J 2 bases short, with 16 bases between. The DNA of the CDR3 is TGCAGCGTACACTTATGTAGCGCCAACACCGGGGAGCTGTTTTTT. As protein: CSVHLCSANTGELFF.

Of note for this clonotype: Given the absence of the conserved phenylalanine or tryptophan at the CDR3 end, a read error is likely. The chain joins TRBV4-1 to TRBJ2-2; the match to TRBD2 covers 8 bases. V lost 0 bases to trimming and J lost 7 bases; unmatched junction nucleotides: 7. The CDR3 sequence is 16 residues long. The germline CDR1 and CDR2 sequences are MGHRA and YSYEKL. The chain's CDR3 is CASSQETSELVGELFL. CDR3 nucleotide sequence: TGCGCCAGCAGCCAAGAGACTAGCGAGCTGGTCGGGGAGCTGTTTCTT.

Relative to its sample, this clonotype is medium-sized (0.01 to 0.1%). The chain employs TRBV11-1 and TRBJ2-7; the match to TRBD1 covers 11 bases. V lost 4 bases to trimming and J lost 6 bases; unmatched junction nucleotides: 2. The CDR3 extends over 13 amino acids. CDR1 SGHAT and CDR2 FQDESV come from the germline V gene (reference sequence). CDR3 DNA sequence: TGTGCCAGCAGCTGGGACAGGGGGAGCGAGCAGTACTTC. It encodes CASSWDRGSEQYF.

As for this clonotype: A single base separates this from a much larger clone, so it may be a read error. The chain has TRBV6-1 and TRBJ1-5, with D unclear. The V gene's germline CDR1 is MNHNS and CDR2 SASEGT. The CDR3 consists of 13 residues. Trimming removed 5 bases from V and 6 bases from J, with 11 bases in between. The DNA for the CDR3 is TGTGCCAGCAGTACGGGTCAAAGTCAGCCCCAGCATTTT. Its translation: CASSTGQSQPQHF.

To note about this clonotype: Given the absence of the conserved phenylalanine or tryptophan at the CDR3 end, a read error is likely. The chain couples TRBV6-2 or TRBV6-3 to TRBJ2-5, with 7 bases identical to TRBD2. This CDR3 contains 15 residues. Unmatched junction bases numbered 13, after V lost 7 bases and J lost 5 bases. CDR1 is MNHEY and CDR2 is SVGEGT in the germline V gene. The CDR3 coding sequence is TGTGCCAGCATCGAGACTAGCTGGAGTTTGGAGACCCAGTACATC. Translation: CASIETSWSLETQYI.

In regard to this clonotype: Germline is not matched at one junction end, which may reflect a read error. This chain uses TRBV7-9 with TRBJ1-2; D is unclear. The CDR3 consists of 11 residues. Germline CDR1 reads SEHNR; CDR2 reads FQNEAQ (reference sequence). The CDR3 DNA follows: TGTGCCAGCAGCGGTCGGGGTGGCTGCACCTTC. Amino acid sequence: CASSGRGGCTF.

A word on this clonotype: Since a much larger clone is just one base distant, this may be a read error. The chain joins TRBV12-3 or TRBV12-4 to TRBJ1-1, with 7 positions matching TRBD1. CDR3 length: 13 residues. V dropped 10 bases and J dropped 7; count of bases not matched to a gene: 12. CDR3 loop: CAIRKTGEDEAFF. CDR3 nucleotide sequence: TGTGCCATCAGAAAAACAGGGGAGGATGAAGCTTTCTTT.

This clonotype has only one observation. A clone one base away is much larger, so this may be a read error. The V and J genes are TRBV10-3 and TRBJ2-3; 12 bases line up with TRBD2. Germline CDR1 and CDR2: ENHRY and SYGVKD. This CDR3 is 14 amino acids long. The chain's CDR3 is CTSTSGRSTDTQYF. In DNA, the CDR3 is TGTACCAGCACTAGCGGGAGGAGCACAGATACGCAGTATTTT.

The V call is TRBV6-2 or TRBV6-3, the J call TRBJ2-2; no clear D gene. Germline CDR1 reads MNHEY; CDR2 reads SVGEGT. This CDR3 has 14 residues. With 10 bases removed from V and 6 bases from J, the gap between germline ends came to 18 bases. The CDR3 reads CATPTIGPAGELFF. The CDR3 DNA follows: TGTGCCACACCTACAATCGGGCCGGCCGGGGAGCTGTTTTTT.

J is TRBJ2-3 and V is TRBV12-3 or TRBV12-4, with D unclear. Trimming left V 2 bases short and J 4 bases short, with 7 bases between. The CDR3 length is 13 residues. Here the CDR3 reads CASSLRVSDTQYF. CDR3 in DNA: TGTGCCAGCAGTTTAAGGGTCTCAGATACGCAGTATTTT.

Points on this clonotype: The junction departs from the called germline gene at one end, perhaps through a read error. This chain uses TRBV29-1 with TRBJ2-7; TRBD2 is a possible D gene (6 bases). The CDR3 is 14 amino acids. Germline loops: CDR1 SQVTM, CDR2 ANQGSEA. The CDR3 DNA reads as TGTAGCGTTAGTATTCTGGGGCTGGGGGGCGAGCAGTACTTC. As protein: CSVSILGLGGEQYF.

This clonotype was counted at least ten times. The V and J genes are TRBV5-6 and TRBJ2-7; 7 bases are a match to TRBD1. Germline-derived CDR1 and CDR2 are SGHDT and YYEEEE. The CDR3 spans 14 residues. Trimming removed 2 bases from V and 2 bases from J; junction bases left unmatched: 4. Here the CDR3 DNA reads TGTGCCAGCAGCTTATGGACAGGTACCTACGAGCAGTACTTC. This codes for CASSLWTGTYEQYF.